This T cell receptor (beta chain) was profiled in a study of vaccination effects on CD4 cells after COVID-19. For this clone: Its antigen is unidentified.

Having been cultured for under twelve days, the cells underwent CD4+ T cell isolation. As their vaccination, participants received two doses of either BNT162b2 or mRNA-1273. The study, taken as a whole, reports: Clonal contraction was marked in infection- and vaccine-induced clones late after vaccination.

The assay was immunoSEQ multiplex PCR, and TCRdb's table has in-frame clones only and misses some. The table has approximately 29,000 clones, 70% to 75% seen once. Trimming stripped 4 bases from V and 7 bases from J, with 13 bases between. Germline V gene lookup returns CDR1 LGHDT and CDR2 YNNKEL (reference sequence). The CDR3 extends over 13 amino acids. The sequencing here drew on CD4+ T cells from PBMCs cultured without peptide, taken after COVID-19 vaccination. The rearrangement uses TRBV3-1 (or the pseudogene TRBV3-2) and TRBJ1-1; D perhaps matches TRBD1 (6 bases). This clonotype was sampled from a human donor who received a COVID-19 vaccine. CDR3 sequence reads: CASSPSGVSEAFF. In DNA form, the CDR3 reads TGTGCCAGCAGCCCCTCAGGGGTGAGTGAAGCTTTCTTT.